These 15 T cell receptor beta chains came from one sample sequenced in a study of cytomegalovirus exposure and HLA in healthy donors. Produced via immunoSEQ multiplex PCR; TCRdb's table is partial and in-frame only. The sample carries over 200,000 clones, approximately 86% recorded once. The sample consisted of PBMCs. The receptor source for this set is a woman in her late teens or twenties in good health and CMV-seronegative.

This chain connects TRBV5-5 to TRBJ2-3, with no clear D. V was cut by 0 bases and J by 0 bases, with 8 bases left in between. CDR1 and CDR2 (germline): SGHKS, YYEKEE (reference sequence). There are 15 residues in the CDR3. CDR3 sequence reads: CASSLGAASTDTQYF. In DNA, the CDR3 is TGTGCCAGCAGCTTGGGGGCCGCTAGCACAGATACGCAGTATTTT.

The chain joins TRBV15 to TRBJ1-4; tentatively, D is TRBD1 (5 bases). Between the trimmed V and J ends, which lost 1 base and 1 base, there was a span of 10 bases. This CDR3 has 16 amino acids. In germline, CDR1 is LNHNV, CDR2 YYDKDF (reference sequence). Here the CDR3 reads CATSRGNRLTNEKLFF. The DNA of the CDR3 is TGTGCCACCAGCAGAGGGAACAGGTTAACTAATGAAAAACTGTTTTTT.

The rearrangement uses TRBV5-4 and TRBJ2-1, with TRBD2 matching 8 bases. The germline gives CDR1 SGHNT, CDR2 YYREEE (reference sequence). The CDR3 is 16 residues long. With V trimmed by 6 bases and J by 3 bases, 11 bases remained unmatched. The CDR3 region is CASTREGAISYNEQFF. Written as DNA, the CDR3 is TGTGCCAGCACCCGGGAGGGAGCGATCAGCTACAATGAGCAGTTCTTC.

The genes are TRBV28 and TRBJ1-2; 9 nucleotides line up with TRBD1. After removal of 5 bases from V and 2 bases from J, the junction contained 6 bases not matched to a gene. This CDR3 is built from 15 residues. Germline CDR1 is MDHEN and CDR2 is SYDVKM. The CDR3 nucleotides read TGTGCCAGCAGTGCACCGGGACAGGGAAACTATGGCTACACCTTC. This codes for CASSAPGQGNYGYTF.

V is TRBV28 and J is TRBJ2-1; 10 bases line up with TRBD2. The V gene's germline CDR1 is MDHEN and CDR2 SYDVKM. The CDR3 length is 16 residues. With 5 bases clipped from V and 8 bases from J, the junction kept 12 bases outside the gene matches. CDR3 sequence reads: CASSPNLAGEVDEQFF. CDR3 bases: TGTGCCAGCAGTCCGAACCTAGCGGGAGAGGTGGATGAGCAGTTCTTC. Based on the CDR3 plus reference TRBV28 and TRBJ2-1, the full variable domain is DVKVTQSSRYLVKRTGEKVFLECVQDMDHENMFWYRQDPGLGLRLIYFSYDVKMKEKGDIPEGYSVSREKKERFSLILESASTNQTSMYLCASSPNLAGEVDEQFFGPGTRLTVL.

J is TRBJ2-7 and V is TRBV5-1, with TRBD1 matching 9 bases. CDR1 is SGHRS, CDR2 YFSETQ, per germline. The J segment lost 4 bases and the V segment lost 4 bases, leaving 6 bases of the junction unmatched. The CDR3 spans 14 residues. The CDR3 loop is CASSPRDREYEQYF. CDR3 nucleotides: TGCGCCAGCAGCCCCCGGGACAGGGAGTACGAGCAGTACTTC.

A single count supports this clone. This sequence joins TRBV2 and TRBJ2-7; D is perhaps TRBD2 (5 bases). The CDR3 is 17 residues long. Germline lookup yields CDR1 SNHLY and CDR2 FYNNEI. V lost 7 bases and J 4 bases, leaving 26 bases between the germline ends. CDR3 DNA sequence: TGTGCCAGCAACCTCGGGGTGGCCCGACACATTCGGTACGAGCAGTACTTC. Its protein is CASNLGVARHIRYEQYF. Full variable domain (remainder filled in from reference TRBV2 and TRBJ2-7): EPEVTQTPSHQVTQMGQEVILRCVPISNHLYFYWYRQILGQKVEFLVSFYNNEISEKSEIFDDQFSVERPDGSNFTLKIRSTKLEDSAMYFCASNLGVARHIRYEQYFGPGTRLTVT.

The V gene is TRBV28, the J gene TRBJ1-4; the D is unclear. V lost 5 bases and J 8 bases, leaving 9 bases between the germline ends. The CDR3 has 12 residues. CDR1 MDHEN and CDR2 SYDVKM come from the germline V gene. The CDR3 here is CASSLTTEKLFF. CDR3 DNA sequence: TGTGCCAGCAGTCTGACAACGGAAAAACTGTTTTTT.

CDR3 bases: TGTGCCAGCAGTGGTGGGACTAGCGGGAGCGACTACTACGAGCAGTACTTC. Protein sequence: CASSGGTSGSDYYEQYF. V and J are TRBV28 and TRBJ2-7, with TRBD2 matching 14 bases. After removal of 5 bases from V and 3 bases from J, the junction contained 9 bases not matched to a gene. The CDR3 covers 17 residues. Germline lookup yields CDR1 MDHEN and CDR2 SYDVKM.

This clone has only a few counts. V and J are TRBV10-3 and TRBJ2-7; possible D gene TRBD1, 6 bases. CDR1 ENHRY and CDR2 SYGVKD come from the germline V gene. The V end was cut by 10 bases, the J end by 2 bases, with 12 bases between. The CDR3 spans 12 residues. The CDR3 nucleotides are TGTGCCACCCAGGGGCAGGCCTACGAGCAGTACTTC. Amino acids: CATQGQAYEQYF.

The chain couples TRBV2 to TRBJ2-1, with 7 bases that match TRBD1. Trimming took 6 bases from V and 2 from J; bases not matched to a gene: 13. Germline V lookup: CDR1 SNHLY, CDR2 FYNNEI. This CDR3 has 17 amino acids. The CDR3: CASRTDRSYRPYNEQFF. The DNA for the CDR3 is TGTGCCAGCAGAACGGACAGGTCGTATAGACCCTACAATGAGCAGTTCTTC.

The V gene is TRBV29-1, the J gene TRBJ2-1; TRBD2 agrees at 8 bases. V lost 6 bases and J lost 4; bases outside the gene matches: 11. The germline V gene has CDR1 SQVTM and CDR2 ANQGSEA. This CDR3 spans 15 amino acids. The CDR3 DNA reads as TGCAGCGTCCAGACTAGCGCGTTAGGTTACAATGAGCAGTTCTTC. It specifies CSVQTSALGYNEQFF.

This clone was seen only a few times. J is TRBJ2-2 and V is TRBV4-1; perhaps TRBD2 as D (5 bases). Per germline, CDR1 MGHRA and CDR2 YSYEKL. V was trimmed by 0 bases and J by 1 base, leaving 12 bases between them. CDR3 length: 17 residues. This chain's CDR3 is CASSQDSVGENTGELFF. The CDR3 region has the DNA TGCGCCAGCAGCCAAGATAGTGTGGGAGAGAACACCGGGGAGCTGTTTTTT.

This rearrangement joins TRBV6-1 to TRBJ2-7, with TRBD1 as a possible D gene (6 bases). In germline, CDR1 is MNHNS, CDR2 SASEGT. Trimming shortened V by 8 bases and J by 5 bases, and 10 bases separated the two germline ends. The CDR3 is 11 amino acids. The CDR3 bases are TGTGCCAGCGTACAGGGTCACGAGCAGTACTTC. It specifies CASVQGHEQYF.

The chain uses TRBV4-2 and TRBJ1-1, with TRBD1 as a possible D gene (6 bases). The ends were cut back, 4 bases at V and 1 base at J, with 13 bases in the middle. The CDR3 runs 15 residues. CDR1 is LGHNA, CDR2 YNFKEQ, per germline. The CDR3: CASSPARGANTEAFF. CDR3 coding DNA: TGTGCCAGCAGCCCCGCCCGGGGGGCGAACACTGAAGCTTTCTTT.